Each of the 10 T cell receptor beta chains below was sequenced from the same sample in a study of control samples from healthy donors and cancer patients (dated by TCRdb to 2018 to 2021). Library method: the immunoSEQ multiplex PCR assay. TCRdb obtained this table from immuneACCESS and retained in-frame rearrangements with V and J assigned. These tables miss some clones; where compared with another copy, unresolved V genes account for less than half of the shortfall, and the remainder is unexplained. This sample has 100,000 to 150,000 clones in its table, and approximately 92% of those were observed once. The ten largest make up 0.5% to 0.7% of the sample. The sample comprised PBMCs. These receptors came from a man aged 80 or over with head and neck cancer.

CDR3 loop: CASSFGQRTLLGYTF. CDR3 coding DNA: TGTGCCAGCAGTTTCGGACAGAGAACCCTTCTTGGCTACACCTTC. This rearrangement joins TRBV6-5 to TRBJ1-2; D possibly corresponds to TRBD1 (6 bases). This CDR3 spans 15 amino acids. CDR1 and CDR2 from the germline V gene are MNHEY and SVGAGI. The V and J ends lost 4 bases and 7 bases respectively, with 19 bases between them.

The CDR3 DNA reads as TGTGCCACCAGTGATTCACGACTAGTTGACAATGAGCAGTTCTTC. Translating gives CATSDSRLVDNEQFF. V usage is TRBV24-1 and J usage is TRBJ2-1, with D possibly matching TRBD2 (6 bases). CDR3 length: 15 amino acids. Deletions cut 2 bases from V and 5 bases from J, with 12 bases between. CDR1 and CDR2 (germline): KGHDR, SFDVKD.

The gene calls are TRBV2 and TRBJ2-3; D uncertain. Germline lookup yields CDR1 SNHLY and CDR2 FYNNEI. Deletions cut 4 bases from V and 2 bases from J, with 16 bases between. The CDR3 contains 16 residues. The CDR3: CASSVSVSTSTDTQYF. The CDR3 nucleotides read TGTGCCAGCAGTGTAAGTGTCAGTACATCCACAGATACGCAGTATTTT.

In its sample, this clone was seen once. The rearrangement links TRBV27 to TRBJ2-5, with D unclear. This CDR3 region has 13 residues. The V gene's germline CDR1 is MNHEY and CDR2 SMNVEV (reference sequence). Trimming left V 1 base short and J 5 bases short, with 8 bases between. CDR3 amino acids: CASSLYWLETQYF. Here the CDR3 DNA reads TGTGCCAGCAGTTTATATTGGCTTGAGACCCAGTACTTC.

The V call is TRBV30, the J call TRBJ1-3; possibly TRBD1 for D (5 bases). Germline V gene sequence: CDR1 GTSNPN, CDR2 SVGIG (reference sequence). The length of the CDR3 is 15 residues. Deletions cut 0 bases from V and 3 bases from J, with 12 bases between. CDR3 in DNA: TGTGCCTGGAGTGTACGAGGGGCGAGTGGAAACACCATATATTTT. This codes for CAWSVRGASGNTIYF.

The chain links TRBV28 to TRBJ2-6; D gene unclear. CDR1 and CDR2 (germline): MDHEN, SYDVKM. Trimming cost V 1 base and J 4 bases, with 8 bases left between them. This CDR3 has 15 amino acids. Here the CDR3 reads CASSLSGSGANVLTF. In nucleotides, the CDR3 is TGTGCCAGCAGTTTATCCGGGTCAGGGGCCAACGTCCTGACTTTC. Drawing the rest from reference TRBV28 and TRBJ2-6, the complete variable domain is DVKVTQSSRYLVKRTGEKVFLECVQDMDHENMFWYRQDPGLGLRLIYFSYDVKMKEKGDIPEGYSVSREKKERFSLILESASTNQTSMYLCASSLSGSGANVLTFGAGSRLTVL.

The gene calls are TRBV7-8 and TRBJ1-4, with a tentative D call TRBD1 (5 bases). With 5 bases removed from V and 4 bases from J, the gap between germline ends came to 11 bases. The CDR3 has 14 residues. From germline, CDR1 is SGHVS and CDR2 FQNEAQ. The CDR3 loop reads CASSPRDDNEKLFF. CDR3 nucleotide sequence: TGTGCCAGCAGCCCCCGGGACGATAATGAAAAACTGTTTTTT.

The rearrangement joins TRBV5-6 to TRBJ1-3; no clear D. The germline gives CDR1 SGHDT, CDR2 YYEEEE. Trimming stripped 0 bases from V and 2 bases from J, with 15 bases between. CDR3 length: 17 amino acids. In DNA, the CDR3 is TGTGCCAGCAGCTTGGAGGGCAGGAGCCCTCCTGGAAACACCATATATTTT. Translated: CASSLEGRSPPGNTIYF.

V is TRBV2 and J is TRBJ1-1, with 7 nucleotides matching TRBD1. The germline CDR1 and CDR2 sequences are SNHLY and FYNNEI. J was trimmed by 4 bases and V by 4 bases; bases with no gene match: 6. CDR3 size: 14 residues. CDR3 in DNA: TGTGCCAGCAGTGGGGGGACAGAGCCCACTGAAGCTTTCTTT. The encoded protein is CASSGGTEPTEAFF. Looking up the rest from reference TRBV2 and TRBJ1-1 gives the full variable domain: EPEVTQTPSHQVTQMGQEVILRCVPISNHLYFYWYRQILGQKVEFLVSFYNNEISEKSEIFDDQFSVERPDGSNFTLKIRSTKLEDSAMYFCASSGGTEPTEAFFGQGTRLTVV.

The chain couples TRBV7-9 to TRBJ1-1, with a tentative D call TRBD1 (6 bases). Germline CDR1 SEHNR, CDR2 FQNEAQ (reference sequence). V lost 3 bases and J lost 8, with 16 bases in between. The CDR3 spans 14 residues. The CDR3 DNA follows: TGTGCCAGCAGCTTGAACAGGGTAGGAGCGGAAGCTTTCTTT. Translation gives CASSLNRVGAEAFF.